The entry that follows covers one TCR beta chain sequence. Its matching antigen is unknown. The data originate from a study of OX40 agonist ivuxolimab in advanced cancers. Repertoires were generated with immunoSEQ multiplex PCR, while TCRdb's copy carries only in-frame clones and drops some. In the table there are roughly 48,000 clones, more than 80% of which are singletons. V lost 1 base, J lost 3 bases, and 3 bases stayed unmatched. Germline V lookup: CDR1 SGHRS, CDR2 YFSETQ. This CDR3 comprises 15 residues. Points from the study as a whole: It was also the case that some nonresponders had low normalized T-cell clonal expansion. Clones of CD4+ and CD8+ blood T cells grew by week 6 at doses of 0.1 to 3.0 mg/kg. Which antigen the expanded peripheral T cells recognized is unknown.

The starting material was CD4+ or CD8+ T cells sorted from blood, obtained in a trial of the OX40 agonist ivuxolimab. This sequence joins TRBV5-1 and TRBJ2-3, with 9 bases identical to TRBD2. The receptor comes from an adult with an advanced solid tumor such as melanoma, head and neck, liver or kidney cancer. The CDR3 DNA follows: TGCGCCAGCAGCTTGCTCACTAGCGGGACAGATACGCAGTATTTT. Translating gives CASSLLTSGTDTQYF.